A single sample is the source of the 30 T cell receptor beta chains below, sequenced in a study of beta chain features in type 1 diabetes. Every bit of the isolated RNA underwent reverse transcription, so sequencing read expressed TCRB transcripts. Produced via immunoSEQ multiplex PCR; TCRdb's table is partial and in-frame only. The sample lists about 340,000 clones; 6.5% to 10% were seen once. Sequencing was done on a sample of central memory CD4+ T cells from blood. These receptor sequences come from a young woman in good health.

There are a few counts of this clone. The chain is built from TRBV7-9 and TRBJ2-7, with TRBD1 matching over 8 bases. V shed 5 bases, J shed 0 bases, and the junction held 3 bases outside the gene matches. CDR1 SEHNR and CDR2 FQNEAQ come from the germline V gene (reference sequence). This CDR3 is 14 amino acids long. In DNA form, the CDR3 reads TGTGCCAGCAGCACACAGGGGGACTCCTACGAGCAGTACTTC. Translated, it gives CASSTQGDSYEQYF.

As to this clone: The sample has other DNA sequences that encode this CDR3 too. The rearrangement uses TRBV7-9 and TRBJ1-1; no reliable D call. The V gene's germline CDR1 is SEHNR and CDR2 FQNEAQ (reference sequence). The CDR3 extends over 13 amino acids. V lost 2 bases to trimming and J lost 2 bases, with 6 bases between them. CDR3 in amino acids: CASSLIGNTEAFF. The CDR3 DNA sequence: TGTGCCAGCAGCTTAATAGGCAACACTGAAGCTTTCTTT.

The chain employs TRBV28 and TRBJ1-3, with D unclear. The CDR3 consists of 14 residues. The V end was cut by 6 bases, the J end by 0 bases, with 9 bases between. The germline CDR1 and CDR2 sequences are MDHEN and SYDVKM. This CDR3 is CASRDSSSGNTIYF. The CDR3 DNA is TGTGCCAGCAGGGATAGCAGCTCTGGAAACACCATATATTTT.

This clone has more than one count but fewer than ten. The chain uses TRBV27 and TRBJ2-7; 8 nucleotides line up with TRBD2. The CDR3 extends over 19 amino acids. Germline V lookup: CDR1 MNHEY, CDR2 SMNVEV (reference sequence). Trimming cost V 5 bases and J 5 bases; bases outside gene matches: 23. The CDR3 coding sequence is TGTGCCAGCAGTCCCCGACTGTGGGGAGAAGTAGCGGGAAGCCACGAGCAGTACTTC. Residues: CASSPRLWGEVAGSHEQYF.

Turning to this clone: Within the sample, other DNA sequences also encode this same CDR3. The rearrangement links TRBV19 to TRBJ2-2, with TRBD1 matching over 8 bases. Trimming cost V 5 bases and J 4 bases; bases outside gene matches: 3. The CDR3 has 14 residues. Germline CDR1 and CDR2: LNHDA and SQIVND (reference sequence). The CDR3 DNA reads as TGTGCCAGTAGTTCCACAGGGGGCACCGGGGAGCTGTTTTTT. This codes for CASSSTGGTGELFF.

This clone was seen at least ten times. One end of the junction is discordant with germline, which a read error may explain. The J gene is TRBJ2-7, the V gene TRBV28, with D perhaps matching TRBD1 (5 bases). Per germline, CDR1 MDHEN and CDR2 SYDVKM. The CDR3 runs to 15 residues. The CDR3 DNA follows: TGTGCCAGCAGTTCCCTGACAGTAGGGATCCACGAGCGGTACTTC. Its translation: CASSSLTVGIHERYF.

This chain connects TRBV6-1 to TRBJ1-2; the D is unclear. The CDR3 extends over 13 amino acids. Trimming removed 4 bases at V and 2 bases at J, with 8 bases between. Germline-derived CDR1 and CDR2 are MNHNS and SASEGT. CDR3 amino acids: CASSVEGNYGYTF. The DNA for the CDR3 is TGTGCCAGCAGTGTAGAAGGAAACTATGGCTACACCTTC.

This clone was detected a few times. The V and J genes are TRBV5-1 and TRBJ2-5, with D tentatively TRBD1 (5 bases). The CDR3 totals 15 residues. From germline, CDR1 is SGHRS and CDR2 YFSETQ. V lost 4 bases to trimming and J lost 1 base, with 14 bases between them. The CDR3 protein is CASSLDSTLQETQYF. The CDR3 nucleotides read TGCGCCAGCAGCCTCGACAGTACCCTCCAAGAGACCCAGTACTTC.

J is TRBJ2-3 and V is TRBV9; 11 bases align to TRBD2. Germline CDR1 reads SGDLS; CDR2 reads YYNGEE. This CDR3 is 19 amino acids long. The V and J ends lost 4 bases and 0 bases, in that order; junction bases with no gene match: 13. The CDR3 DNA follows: TGTGCCAGCAGCCCCCGGGGACTAGCGGATCGAACCAGCACAGATACGCAGTATTTT. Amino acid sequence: CASSPRGLADRTSTDTQYF.

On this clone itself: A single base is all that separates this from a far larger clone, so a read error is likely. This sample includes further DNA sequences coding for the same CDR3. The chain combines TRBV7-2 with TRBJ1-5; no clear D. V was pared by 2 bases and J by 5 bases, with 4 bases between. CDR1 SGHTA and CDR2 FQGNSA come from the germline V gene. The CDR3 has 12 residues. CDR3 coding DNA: TGTGCCAGCAGCTTACCGCATCAGCCCCAGCATTTT. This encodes CASSLPHQPQHF. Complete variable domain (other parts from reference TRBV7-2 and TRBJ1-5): GAGVSQSPSNKVTEKGKDVELRCDPISGHTALYWYRQSLGQGLEFLIYFQGNSAPDKSGLPSDRFSAERTGGSVSTLTIQRTQQEDSAVYLCASSLPHQPQHFGDGTRLSIL.

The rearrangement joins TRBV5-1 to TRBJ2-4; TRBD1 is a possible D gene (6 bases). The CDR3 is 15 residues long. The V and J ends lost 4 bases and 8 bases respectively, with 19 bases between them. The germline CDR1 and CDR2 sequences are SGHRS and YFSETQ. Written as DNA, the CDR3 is TGCGCCAGCAGCCCACAGGTAGGGGCAGGGGACATTCAGTACTTC. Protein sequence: CASSPQVGAGDIQYF.

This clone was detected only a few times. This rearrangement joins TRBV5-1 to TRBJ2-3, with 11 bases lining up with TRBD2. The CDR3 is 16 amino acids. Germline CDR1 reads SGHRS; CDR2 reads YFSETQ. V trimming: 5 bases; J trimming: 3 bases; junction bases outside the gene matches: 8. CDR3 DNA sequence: TGCGCCAGCAGGAAACAACTAGCGGGAGCTACAGATACGCAGTATTTT. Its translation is CASRKQLAGATDTQYF. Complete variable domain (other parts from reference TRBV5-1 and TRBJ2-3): KAGVTQTPRYLIKTRGQQVTLSCSPISGHRSVSWYQQTPGQGLQFLFEYFSETQRNKGNFPGRFSGRQFSNSRSEMNVSTLELGDSALYLCASRKQLAGATDTQYFGPGTRLTVL.

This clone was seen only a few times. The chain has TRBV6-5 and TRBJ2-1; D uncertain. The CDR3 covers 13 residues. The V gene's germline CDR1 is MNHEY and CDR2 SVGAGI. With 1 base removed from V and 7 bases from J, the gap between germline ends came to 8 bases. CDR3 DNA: TGTGCCAGCAGTTACTTGAATAGGAATGAGCAGTTCTTC. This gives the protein CASSYLNRNEQFF.

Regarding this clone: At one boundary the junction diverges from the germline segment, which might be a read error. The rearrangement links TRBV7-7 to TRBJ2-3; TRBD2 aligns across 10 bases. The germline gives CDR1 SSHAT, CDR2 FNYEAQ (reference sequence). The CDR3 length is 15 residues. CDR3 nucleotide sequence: TGTGCTAGCAGTCAGACTAGCGGGAGCACAGATACGCAGTATTTT. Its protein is CASSQTSGSTDTQYF. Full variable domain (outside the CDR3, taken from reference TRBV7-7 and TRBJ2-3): GAGVSQSPRYKVTKRGQDVTLRCDPISSHATLYWYQQALGQGPEFLTYFNYEAQPDKSGLPSDRFSAERPEGSISTLTIQRTEQRDSAMYRCASSQTSGSTDTQYFGPGTRLTVL.

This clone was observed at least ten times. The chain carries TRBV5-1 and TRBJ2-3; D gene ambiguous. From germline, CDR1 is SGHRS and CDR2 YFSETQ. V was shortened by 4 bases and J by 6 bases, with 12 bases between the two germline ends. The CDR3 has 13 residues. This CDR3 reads CASSRREADTQYF. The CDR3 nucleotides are TGCGCCAGCAGCCGCCGTGAAGCGGATACGCAGTATTTT.

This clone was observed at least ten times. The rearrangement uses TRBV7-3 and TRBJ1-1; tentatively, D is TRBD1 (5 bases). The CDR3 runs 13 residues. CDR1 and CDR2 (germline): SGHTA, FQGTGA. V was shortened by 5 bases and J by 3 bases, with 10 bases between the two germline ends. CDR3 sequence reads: CASSLMTDTEAFF. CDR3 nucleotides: TGTGCCAGCAGCCTAATGACAGACACTGAAGCTTTCTTT.

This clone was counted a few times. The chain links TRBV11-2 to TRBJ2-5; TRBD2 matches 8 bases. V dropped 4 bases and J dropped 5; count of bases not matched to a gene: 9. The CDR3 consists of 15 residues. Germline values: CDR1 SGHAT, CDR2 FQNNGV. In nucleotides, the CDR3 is TGTGCCAGCAGCTCCTCCAGCGGGGGTCGGGAGACCCAGTACTTC. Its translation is CASSSSSGGRETQYF. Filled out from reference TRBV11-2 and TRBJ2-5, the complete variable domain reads EAGVAQSPRYKIIEKRQSVAFWCNPISGHATLYWYQQILGQGPKLLIQFQNNGVVDDSQLPKDRFSAERLKGVDSTLKIQPAKLEDSAVYLCASSSSSGGRETQYFGPGTRLLVL.

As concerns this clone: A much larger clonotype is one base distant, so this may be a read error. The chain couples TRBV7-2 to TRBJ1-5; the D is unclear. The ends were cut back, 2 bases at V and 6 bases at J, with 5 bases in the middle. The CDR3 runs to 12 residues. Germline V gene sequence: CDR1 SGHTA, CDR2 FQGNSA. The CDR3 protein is CASSLNGQPQHF. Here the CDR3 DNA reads TGTGCCAGCAGCTTAAATGGTCAGCCCCAGCATTTT.

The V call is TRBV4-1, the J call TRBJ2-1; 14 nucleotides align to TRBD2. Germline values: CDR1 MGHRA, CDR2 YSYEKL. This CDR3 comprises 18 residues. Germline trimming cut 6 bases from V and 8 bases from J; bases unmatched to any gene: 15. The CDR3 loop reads CASRSRQPGTSGSYEQFF. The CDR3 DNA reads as TGCGCCAGCAGGAGTAGACAACCCGGGACTAGCGGGAGTTATGAGCAGTTCTTC.

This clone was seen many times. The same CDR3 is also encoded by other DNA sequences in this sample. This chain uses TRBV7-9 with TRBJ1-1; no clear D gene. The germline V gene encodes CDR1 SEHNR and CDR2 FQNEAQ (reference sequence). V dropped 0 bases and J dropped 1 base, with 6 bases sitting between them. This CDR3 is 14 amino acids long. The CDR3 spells CASSLARTNTEAFF. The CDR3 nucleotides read TGTGCCAGCAGCTTAGCCAGGACGAACACTGAAGCTTTCTTT.

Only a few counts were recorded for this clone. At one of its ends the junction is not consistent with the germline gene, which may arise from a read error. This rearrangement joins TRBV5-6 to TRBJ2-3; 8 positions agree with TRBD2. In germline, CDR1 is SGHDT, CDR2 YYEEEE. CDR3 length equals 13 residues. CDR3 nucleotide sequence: TGTGCCAGCCGGACTTCGGGAGGGCCTACGCTGTATTTT. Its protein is CASRTSGGPTLYF. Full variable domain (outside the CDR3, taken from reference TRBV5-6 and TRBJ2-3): DAGVTQSPTHLIKTRGQQVTLRCSPKSGHDTVSWYQQALGQGPQFIFQYYEEEERQRGNFPDRFSGHQFPNYSSELNVNALLLGDSALYLCASRTSGGPTLYFGPGTRLTVL.

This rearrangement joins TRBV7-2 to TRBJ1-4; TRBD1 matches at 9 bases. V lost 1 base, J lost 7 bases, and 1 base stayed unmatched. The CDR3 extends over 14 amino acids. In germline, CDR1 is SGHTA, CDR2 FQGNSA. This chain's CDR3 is CASSLGQGGEKLFF. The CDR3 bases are TGTGCCAGCAGCTTAGGACAGGGGGGTGAAAAACTGTTTTTT.

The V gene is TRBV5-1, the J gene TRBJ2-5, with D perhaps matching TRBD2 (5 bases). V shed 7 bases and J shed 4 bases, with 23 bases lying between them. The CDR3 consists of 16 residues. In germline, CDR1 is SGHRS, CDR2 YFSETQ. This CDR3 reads CASRSGMGFLRETQYF. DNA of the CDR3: TGCGCCAGCCGCTCGGGGATGGGGTTTCTCCGAGAGACCCAGTACTTC.

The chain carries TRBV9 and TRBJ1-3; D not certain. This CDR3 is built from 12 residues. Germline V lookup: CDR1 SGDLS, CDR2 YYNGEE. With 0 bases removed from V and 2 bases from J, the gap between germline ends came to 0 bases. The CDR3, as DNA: TGTGCCAGCAGCGTAGCTGGAAACACCATATATTTT. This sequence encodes CASSVAGNTIYF. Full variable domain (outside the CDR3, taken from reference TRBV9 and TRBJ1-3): DSGVTQTPKHLITATGQRVTLRCSPRSGDLSVYWYQQSLDQGLQFLIQYYNGEERAKGNILERFSAQQFPDLHSELNLSSLELGDSALYFCASSVAGNTIYFGEGSWLTVV.

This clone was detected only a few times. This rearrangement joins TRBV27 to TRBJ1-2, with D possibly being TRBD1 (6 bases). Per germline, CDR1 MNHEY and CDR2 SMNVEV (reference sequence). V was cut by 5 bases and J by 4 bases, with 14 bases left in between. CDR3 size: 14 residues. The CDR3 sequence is CASSPGGQLYGYTF. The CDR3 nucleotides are TGTGCCAGCAGTCCGGGGGGGCAGCTCTATGGCTACACCTTC.

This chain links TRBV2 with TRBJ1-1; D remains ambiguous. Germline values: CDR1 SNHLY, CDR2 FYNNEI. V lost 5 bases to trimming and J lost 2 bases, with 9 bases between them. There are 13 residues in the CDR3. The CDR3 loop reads CASSPPINTEAFF. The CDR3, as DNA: TGTGCCAGCAGTCCCCCCATAAACACTGAAGCTTTCTTT. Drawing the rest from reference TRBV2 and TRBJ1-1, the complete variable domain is EPEVTQTPSHQVTQMGQEVILRCVPISNHLYFYWYRQILGQKVEFLVSFYNNEISEKSEIFDDQFSVERPDGSNFTLKIRSTKLEDSAMYFCASSPPINTEAFFGQGTRLTVV.

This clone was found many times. The CDR3 sequence: CASSLGPSGRTDTQYF. For the CDR3, the DNA is TGCGCCAGCAGCTTGGGGCCCAGCGGGAGAACAGATACGCAGTATTTT. The chain recombines TRBV5-1 with TRBJ2-3; 8 bases match TRBD2. This CDR3 is built from 16 residues. Germline V gene lookup returns CDR1 SGHRS and CDR2 YFSETQ. Trimming cost V 0 bases and J 3 bases; bases outside gene matches: 6.

CDR3 bases: TGCGCCAGCAGCTTAGGGACAGGAACACAAGAGACCCAGTACTTC. Translation gives CASSLGTGTQETQYF. The rearrangement uses TRBV5-1 and TRBJ2-5; TRBD1 matches at 8 bases. Germline values: CDR1 SGHRS, CDR2 YFSETQ. The J segment lost 2 bases and the V segment lost 2 bases, leaving 5 bases of the junction unmatched. The CDR3 is made up of 15 amino acids.

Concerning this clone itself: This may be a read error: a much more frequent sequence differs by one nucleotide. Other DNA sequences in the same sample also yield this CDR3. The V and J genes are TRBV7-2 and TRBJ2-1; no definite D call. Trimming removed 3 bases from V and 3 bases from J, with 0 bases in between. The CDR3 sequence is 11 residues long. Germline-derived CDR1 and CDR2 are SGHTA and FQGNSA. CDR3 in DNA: TGTGCCAGCAGCTTCTACAATGAGCAGTTCTTC. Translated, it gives CASSFYNEQFF.

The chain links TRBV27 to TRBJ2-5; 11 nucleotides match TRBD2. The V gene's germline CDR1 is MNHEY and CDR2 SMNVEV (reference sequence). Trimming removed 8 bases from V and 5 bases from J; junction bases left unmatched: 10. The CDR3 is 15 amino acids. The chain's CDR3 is CASSLAGGLSETQYF. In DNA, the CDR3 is TGTGCCAGCTCCCTAGCGGGAGGTTTATCGGAGACCCAGTACTTC.